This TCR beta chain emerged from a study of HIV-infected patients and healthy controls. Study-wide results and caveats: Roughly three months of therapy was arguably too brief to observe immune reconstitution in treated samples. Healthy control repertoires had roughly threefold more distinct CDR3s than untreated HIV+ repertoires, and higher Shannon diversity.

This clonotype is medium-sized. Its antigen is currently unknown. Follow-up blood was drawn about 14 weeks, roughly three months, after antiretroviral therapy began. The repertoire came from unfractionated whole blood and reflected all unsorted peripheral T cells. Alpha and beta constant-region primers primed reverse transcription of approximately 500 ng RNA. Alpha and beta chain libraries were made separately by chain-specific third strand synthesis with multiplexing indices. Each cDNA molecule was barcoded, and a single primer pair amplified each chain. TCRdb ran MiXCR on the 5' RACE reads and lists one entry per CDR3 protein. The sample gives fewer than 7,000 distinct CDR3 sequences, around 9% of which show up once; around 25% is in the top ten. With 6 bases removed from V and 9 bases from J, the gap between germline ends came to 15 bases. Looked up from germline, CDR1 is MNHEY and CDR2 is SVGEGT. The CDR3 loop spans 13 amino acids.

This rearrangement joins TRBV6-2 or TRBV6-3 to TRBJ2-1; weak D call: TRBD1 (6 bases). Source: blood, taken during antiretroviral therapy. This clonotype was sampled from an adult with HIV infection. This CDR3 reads CASRATGYGEQFF. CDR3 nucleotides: TGTGCCAGCAGAGCTACAGGGTATGGTGAGCAGTTCTTC.